This passage covers 8 T cell receptor beta chains from one sample sequenced in a study of T-cell memory formation after mild COVID-19 (dated by TCRdb to the early 2020s). Receptors were amplified or captured by 5' RACE. Sequencing used an Illumina NovaSeq 6000. TCRdb itself trimmed the public reads at Q25 with fastp, ran MiXCR and retained productive beta chains. Records with the same CDR3 protein are collapsed into one entry carrying the most frequent genes and DNA. A total of just under 50,000 distinct CDR3 sequences appear in this sample, roughly 12% of them only once. Roughly a quarter of the sample is taken by the ten largest. Sample: PBMCs or a T cell subset sorted from them (not recorded which). All receptors derive from a man between 18 and 29 years old who had mild COVID-19 (a few samples of this study predate the infection). The sample titles of this study are shuffled in the database, so cell type and time point are left out; the donor was told from shared clones.

This clonotype appeared a single time. This chain uses TRBV7-2 with TRBJ1-1, with D unresolved. Looked up from germline, CDR1 is SGHTA and CDR2 is FQGNSA. The CDR3 totals 15 residues. The V gene lost 1 base and the J gene lost 0 bases, with 9 bases spanning the gap. The CDR3 protein is CASSLEKNLNTEAFF. The CDR3 DNA is TGTGCCAGCAGCTTAGAGAAGAATCTGAACACTGAAGCTTTCTTT. Looking up the rest from reference TRBV7-2 and TRBJ1-1 gives the full variable domain: GAGVSQSPSNKVTEKGKDVELRCDPISGHTALYWYRQSLGQGLEFLIYFQGNSAPDKSGLPSDRFSAERTGGSVSTLTIQRTQQEDSAVYLCASSLEKNLNTEAFFGQGTRLTVV.

The V call is TRBV11-2, the J call TRBJ2-1; tentatively, D is TRBD1 (6 bases). Germline CDR1 is SGHAT and CDR2 is FQNNGV. CDR3 size: 16 residues. Trimming cost V 7 bases and J 4 bases, with 20 bases left between them. DNA of the CDR3: TGTGCCAGCAACCCAACTCCCACCACAGGGTACAATGAGCAGTTCTTC. Translation gives CASNPTPTTGYNEQFF.

The V call is TRBV7-2, the J call TRBJ2-1; TRBD2 agrees at 12 bases. This CDR3 is built from 14 residues. V was pared by 4 bases and J by 7 bases, with 2 bases of the junction left unmatched. Germline V gene data show CDR1 as SGHTA and CDR2 as FQGNSA. This CDR3 reads CASSWTSGANEQFF. Written as DNA, the CDR3 is TGTGCCAGCAGCTGGACTAGCGGGGCGAATGAGCAGTTCTTC.

The chain joins TRBV5-1 to TRBJ2-1, with D possibly TRBD2 on 7 matching bases. V was clipped by 4 bases and J by 8 bases, with 19 bases between them. The CDR3 is 15 residues long. Germline loops: CDR1 SGHRS, CDR2 YFSETQ. CDR3 region: CASSLRGANIHEQFF. CDR3 sequence (DNA): TGCGCCAGCAGCCTCCGGGGGGCCAATATCCATGAGCAGTTCTTC. The full variable domain, in which reference TRBV5-1 and TRBJ2-1 provide the parts outside the CDR3, is KAGVTQTPRYLIKTRGQQVTLSCSPISGHRSVSWYQQTPGQGLQFLFEYFSETQRNKGNFPGRFSGRQFSNSRSEMNVSTLELGDSALYLCASSLRGANIHEQFFGPGTRLTVL.

This clonotype was found many times. The J gene is TRBJ2-2, the V gene TRBV29-1, with 8 bases aligning to TRBD1. The germline gives CDR1 SQVTM, CDR2 ANQGSEA. The CDR3 consists of 12 residues. With V trimmed by 6 bases and J by 7 bases, 4 bases remained unmatched. The CDR3 reads CSVTGGGGELFF. As DNA, the CDR3 is TGCAGCGTAACAGGGGGTGGCGGGGAGCTGTTTTTT.

Only a few counts were recorded for this clonotype. J is TRBJ2-1 and V is TRBV5-1; 15 bases line up with TRBD2. The CDR3 totals 15 residues. The V gene's germline CDR1 is SGHRS and CDR2 YFSETQ. Trimming at V came to 4 bases and at J to 14 bases, leaving 10 bases not matched to a gene. CDR3 amino acids: CASSAGTSGGTYKFF. For the CDR3, the DNA is TGCGCCAGCAGCGCTGGGACTAGCGGGGGGACATACAAGTTCTTC.

This clonotype appeared many times. The chain has TRBV20-1 and TRBJ1-2; D ambiguous. Per germline, CDR1 DFQATT and CDR2 SNEGSKA (reference sequence). The V end lost 6 bases, the J end lost 2 bases, and 13 bases lay between the germline ends. The CDR3 has 13 residues. The CDR3: CSAMGGGNYGYTF. CDR3 nucleotides: TGCAGTGCCATGGGAGGTGGGAACTATGGCTACACCTTC.

The rearrangement joins TRBV7-6 to TRBJ2-7; D gene unclear. Trimming took 3 bases from V and 6 from J, leaving 12 bases between them. The CDR3 loop spans 13 amino acids. The germline gives CDR1 SGHVS, CDR2 FNYEAQ. The CDR3, as DNA: TGTGCCAGCAGCTTTAACCTGGTTTCCGAGCAGTACGTC. The encoded protein is CASSFNLVSEQYV.